Following are 14 T cell receptor beta chains from one sample sequenced in a study of memory CD4+ T cells and cytomegalovirus serostatus. Only in-frame clones appear in the TCRdb table, and some are missing; sequencing was by immunoSEQ multiplex PCR. The repertoire consists of about 75,000 clones, with roughly 78% occurring once and the leading ten covering 2.5% to 3%. The sort gate was single viable CD3+CD4+CD8-CD45RO+ cells for memory CD4+ T cells. Sequenced sample: memory CD4+ T cells from blood. The receptors were gathered from an adult in good health and CMV-seropositive.

The chain couples TRBV9 to TRBJ2-5, with unresolved D. Trimming pared 7 bases from V and 5 bases from J, leaving 18 bases between. Looked up from germline, CDR1 is SGDLS and CDR2 is YYNGEE. The CDR3 runs to 14 residues. CDR3 region: CASAQRQDGETQYF. For the CDR3, the DNA is TGTGCCAGCGCTCAGAGGCAGGATGGGGAGACCCAGTACTTC. Using reference TRBV9 and TRBJ2-5 for the parts outside the CDR3, the full variable domain is DSGVTQTPKHLITATGQRVTLRCSPRSGDLSVYWYQQSLDQGLQFLIQYYNGEERAKGNILERFSAQQFPDLHSELNLSSLELGDSALYFCASAQRQDGETQYFGPGTRLLVL.

V and J are TRBV7-2 and TRBJ2-5; D remains ambiguous. Trimming removed 5 bases at V and 5 bases at J, with 6 bases between. CDR1 and CDR2 (germline): SGHTA, FQGNSA. The CDR3 length is 11 residues. The CDR3 sequence: CASSPSETQYF. The CDR3 DNA sequence: TGTGCCAGCAGCCCTTCCGAGACCCAGTACTTC.

The J gene is TRBJ2-1, the V gene TRBV10-3; TRBD2 agrees at 11 bases. This CDR3 contains 15 residues. With 6 bases clipped from V and 9 bases from J, the junction kept 10 bases outside the gene matches. Germline V gene sequence: CDR1 ENHRY, CDR2 SYGVKD. CDR3 sequence (DNA): TGTGCCATCAGGATCGTAGCGGGAGGGGAGAGTGAGCAGTTCTTC. It yields the protein CAIRIVAGGESEQFF.

This clone came up a few times. The chain combines TRBV18 with TRBJ1-2; 9 positions agree with TRBD1. Germline CDR1 is KGHSH and CDR2 is LQKENI. V shed 2 bases, J shed 3 bases, and the junction held 4 bases outside the gene matches. This CDR3 is built from 15 residues. The CDR3 loop is CASSPNRGRDYGYTF. As DNA, the CDR3 is TGTGCCAGCTCACCAAACAGGGGGCGCGACTATGGCTACACCTTC.

This clone was picked up many times. The rearrangement links TRBV6-1 to TRBJ1-1; D perhaps matches TRBD1 (5 bases). The CDR3 spans 15 residues. Trimming removed 7 bases at V and 5 bases at J, with 20 bases between. Germline V gene lookup returns CDR1 MNHNS and CDR2 SASEGT. The CDR3 protein is CASMGTTIAITEAFF. CDR3 DNA: TGTGCCAGCATGGGGACTACCATTGCTATAACTGAAGCTTTCTTT.

This chain joins TRBV19 and TRBJ1-1, with TRBD1 as a possible D gene (5 bases). Germline CDR1 LNHDA, CDR2 SQIVND (reference sequence). V lost 6 bases and J 4 bases, leaving 15 bases between the germline ends. This CDR3 has 14 amino acids. This CDR3 reads CASRFRGTATEAFF. Written as DNA, the CDR3 is TGTGCCAGTAGGTTCCGGGGCACCGCCACTGAAGCTTTCTTT.

This rearrangement joins TRBV9 to TRBJ2-1, with TRBD1 identical over 11 bases. This CDR3 contains 13 residues. Trimming at V came to 7 bases and at J to 7 bases, leaving 4 bases not matched to a gene. Germline V gene data show CDR1 as SGDLS and CDR2 as YYNGEE. The CDR3 coding sequence is TGTGCCAGCTCGGACAGGGGGCGAAATGAGCAGTTCTTC. Protein sequence: CASSDRGRNEQFF.

The genes are TRBV6-4 and TRBJ2-1; TRBD2 aligns across 8 bases. With V trimmed by 7 bases and J by 7 bases, 12 bases remained unmatched. Germline values: CDR1 MRHNA, CDR2 SNTAGT. This CDR3 comprises 15 residues. As DNA, the CDR3 is TGTGCCAGCACCGCATCGGGGGGGCAAGGGAATGAGCAGTTCTTC. Encoded protein: CASTASGGQGNEQFF.

The chain joins TRBV7-9 to TRBJ2-7; D gene uncertain. V dropped 5 bases and J dropped 6 bases, with 20 bases sitting between them. This CDR3 has 15 amino acids. Germline CDR1 is SEHNR and CDR2 is FQNEAQ (reference sequence). In nucleotides, the CDR3 is TGTGCCAGCAGCATAAAAGGGTTTCAAGATCGCGAGCAGTACTTC. Protein sequence: CASSIKGFQDREQYF.

This chain joins TRBV11-2 and TRBJ2-5; the D is unclear. CDR3 length: 13 amino acids. V was clipped by 4 bases and J by 1 base, with 7 bases between them. Germline V CDR1 and CDR2: SGHAT, FQNNGV. In nucleotides, the CDR3 is TGTGCCAGCAGCTCTGATCTCCAAGAGACCCAGTACTTC. It yields the protein CASSSDLQETQYF.

The chain is built from TRBV2 and TRBJ2-2, with TRBD1 identical over 10 bases. Losses at the gene ends were 5 bases for V and 5 bases for J; bases not matched to a gene: 14. CDR3 size: 18 residues. Germline V gene sequence: CDR1 SNHLY, CDR2 FYNNEI. The CDR3 DNA reads TGTGCCAGCAGTAAGAACTACCCGGGACAGGGGCCGACCGGGGAGCTGTTTTTT. This encodes CASSKNYPGQGPTGELFF.

This clone was recorded a few times. The V and J genes are TRBV29-1 and TRBJ1-1, with D maybe TRBD1 (5 bases). Per germline, CDR1 SQVTM and CDR2 ANQGSEA. Trimming removed 5 bases at V and 0 bases at J, with 10 bases between. The CDR3 extends over 13 amino acids. CDR3 DNA sequence: TGCAGCGTTTTCAGGGAATTGAACACTGAAGCTTTCTTT. Its translation: CSVFRELNTEAFF.

V and J are TRBV6-1 and TRBJ2-7; D remains ambiguous. The CDR3 sequence is 12 residues long. V shed 6 bases and J shed 4 bases, with 10 bases lying between them. Germline lookup yields CDR1 MNHNS and CDR2 SASEGT. The CDR3 sequence is CASSPTGYEQYF. CDR3 bases: TGTGCCAGCAGCCCTACGGGTTACGAGCAGTACTTC.

This clone was found a few times. The chain carries TRBV2 and TRBJ1-5; 9 bases line up with TRBD1. The ends lost 4 bases at V and 5 bases at J; junction bases unmatched: 9. The germline CDR1 and CDR2 sequences are SNHLY and FYNNEI. CDR3 length equals 16 residues. The CDR3 coding sequence is TGTGCCAGCAGTGGAAGGGGACAGGGCAAAGATCAGCCCCAGCATTTT. Translating it yields CASSGRGQGKDQPQHF.